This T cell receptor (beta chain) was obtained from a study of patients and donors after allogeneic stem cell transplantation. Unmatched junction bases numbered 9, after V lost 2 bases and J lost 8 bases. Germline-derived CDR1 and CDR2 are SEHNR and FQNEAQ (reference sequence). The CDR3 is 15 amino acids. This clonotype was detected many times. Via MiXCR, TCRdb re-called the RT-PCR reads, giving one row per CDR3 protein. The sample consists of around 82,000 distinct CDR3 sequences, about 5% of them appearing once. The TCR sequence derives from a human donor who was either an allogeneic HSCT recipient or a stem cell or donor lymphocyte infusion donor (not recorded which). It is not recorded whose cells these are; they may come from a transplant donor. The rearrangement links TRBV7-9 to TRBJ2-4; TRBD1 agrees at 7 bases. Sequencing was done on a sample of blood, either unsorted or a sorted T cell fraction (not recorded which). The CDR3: CASSLRQQGIDIQYF. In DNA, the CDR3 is TGTGCCAGCAGCTTAAGGCAACAGGGGATCGACATTCAGTACTTC.